This is a list of T cell receptor beta chains from one sample in a study of CD8+ T cells in alopecia areata. Libraries were prepared by immunoSEQ multiplex PCR; TCRdb keeps only in-frame clonotypes and omits some of them. The profile shows under 200,000 clones, less than 70% of them singletons. Material: CD4+ T cells sorted from blood, obtained at week 24, from a patient treated with tofacitinib. The source of these receptors is a human donor with alopecia areata. CDR3s leave out the opening cysteine and the closing phenylalanine or tryptophan.

V gene	J gene	CDR3 protein
TRBV28	TRBJ1-2	ASSPLLRVYGYT
TRBV19	TRBJ1-5	ASSTTRGGNQPQH
TRBV27	TRBJ2-5	ASSRNQETQY
TRBV5-1	TRBJ1-6	ASSLGRTGANSPLH
TRBV9	TRBJ2-5	ASSVDAETQY
TRBV29-1	TRBJ2-3	SVGVQDTQY
TRBV7-2	TRBJ2-7	ASSLGVYEQY
TRBV29-1	TRBJ1-5	SVELPGGQPQH
TRBV5-6	TRBJ1-2	ASSPRRRMDGYT
TRBV5-1	TRBJ2-5	ASSQNTGPLATQY
TRBV29-1	TRBJ2-4	SVEGEGVAKNIQY
TRBV5-1	TRBJ2-3	ASSRRPGQRRTDTQY
TRBV6-1	TRBJ1-5	ASSDLDRGGGNQPQH
TRBV7-3	TRBJ2-3	ASSLLGLQDTQY
TRBV11-2	TRBJ2-5	ASLGAQTQY
TRBV30	TRBJ1-4	AWRSHLGWDFDEKLF
TRBV29-1	TRBJ2-7	SLRTASYEQY
TRBV5-1	TRBJ2-5	ASSSTGGGPETQY
TRBV5-6	TRBJ2-3	ASSQRTSGGATDTQY